The clone carrying this T cell receptor (beta chain) has a single count. Antigen: not known. Germline values: CDR1 SGDLS, CDR2 YYNGEE. The junction had 2 bases not matched to a gene; V was cut back by 0 bases and J by 1 base. The CDR3 runs to 15 residues. The sample originates from a study of CD8 T cells in ankylosing spondylitis. TCR beta libraries were made by quantitative 5'-RACE with molecular barcodes. From the 5' RACE reads, TCRdb called clonotypes with MiXCR, one entry per CDR3 protein. The repertoire holds under 250,000 distinct CDR3 sequences, with around 32% as singletons. Findings and caveats of the study: What seemed typical of ankylosing spondylitis blood was a TCR beta motif built from several highly homologous variants.

The gene calls are TRBV9 and TRBJ2-5; the match to TRBD1 covers 8 bases. The sequence came from a male donor with ankylosing spondylitis or in good health (not recorded which). Sequencing input: blood, either unsorted or a sorted T cell fraction (not recorded which). The CDR3 spells CASSVGQGAQETQYF. The CDR3 DNA reads TGTGCCAGCAGCGTAGGGCAGGGGGCCCAAGAGACCCAGTACTTC.